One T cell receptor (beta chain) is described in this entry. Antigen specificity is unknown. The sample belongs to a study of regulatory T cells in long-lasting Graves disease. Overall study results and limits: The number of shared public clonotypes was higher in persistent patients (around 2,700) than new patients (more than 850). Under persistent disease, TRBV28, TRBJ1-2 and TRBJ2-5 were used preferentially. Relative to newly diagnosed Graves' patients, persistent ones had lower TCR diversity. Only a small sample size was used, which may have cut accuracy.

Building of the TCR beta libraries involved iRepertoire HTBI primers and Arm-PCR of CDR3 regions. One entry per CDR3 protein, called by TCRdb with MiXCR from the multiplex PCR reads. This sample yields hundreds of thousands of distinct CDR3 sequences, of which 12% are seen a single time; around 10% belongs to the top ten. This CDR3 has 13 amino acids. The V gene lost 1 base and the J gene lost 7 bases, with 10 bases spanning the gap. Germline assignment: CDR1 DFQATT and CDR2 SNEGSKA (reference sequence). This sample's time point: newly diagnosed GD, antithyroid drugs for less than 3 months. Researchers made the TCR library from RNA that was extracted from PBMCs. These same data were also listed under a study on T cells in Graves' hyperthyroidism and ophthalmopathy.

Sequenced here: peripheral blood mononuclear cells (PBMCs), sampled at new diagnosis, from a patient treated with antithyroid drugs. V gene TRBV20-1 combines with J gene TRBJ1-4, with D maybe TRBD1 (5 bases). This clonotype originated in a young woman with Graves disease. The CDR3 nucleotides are TGCAGTGCTAGAGGGGGCGAAGGTGAAAAACTGTTTTTT. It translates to CSARGGEGEKLFF.